Here is one T cell receptor (beta chain) with its context. The data were obtained in a study of blood T cell repertoires in COVID-19. Overall study: In each case, the material was cDNA or gDNA derived from T cells, B-cell-depleted T cells, or PBMCs.

J gave up 11 bases and V 5 bases, and 5 bases lay outside the gene matches. CDR3 size: 11 residues. The germline CDR1 and CDR2 sequences are MNHEY and SVGEGT. Source study methods: Amplification of reference gene primers provided the estimated nucleated cell counts. Profiling relied on immunoSEQ multiplex PCR, and the TCRdb table lists in-frame clones only, not all of them. The V and J calls and the clone size are those of that table, but D and trimming were determined from the DNA. The sample includes 350,000 or so clones, 88% of them seen just once. Recruitment covered about 25 US areas and drew participants whose ages spanned about 18 to 90 years. Exposed enrollees encountered a COVID-19 case at some point within 2 weeks before study entry.

The genes are TRBV6-2 or TRBV6-3 and TRBJ1-1; 7 positions match TRBD1. This receptor was identified in a young woman who had been exposed to COVID-19. The specimen was PBMCs or T cells enriched from blood (not recorded which). CDR3 nucleotides: TGTGCCAGCAGTCGGGACAGAGGGGCTTTCTTT. This encodes CASSRDRGAFF.